The 13 T cell receptor beta chains in this list originate from one sample, sequenced in a study of T cell changes during pregnancy in multiple sclerosis. Only in-frame clones appear in the TCRdb table, and some are missing; sequencing was by immunoSEQ multiplex PCR. This table has about 17,000 clones, 85% appearing once. The sample here was CD8+ T cells from peripheral blood mononuclear cells, taken after pregnancy. The receptors stem from a female donor with multiple sclerosis, enrolled in a pregnancy study.

V usage is TRBV30 and J usage is TRBJ2-1; 8 positions agree with TRBD2. V trimming: 5 bases; J trimming: 5 bases; junction bases outside the gene matches: 8. There are 14 residues in the CDR3. Germline CDR1 is GTSNPN and CDR2 is SVGIG (reference sequence). The CDR3 protein is CAWSGTSLDNEQFF. CDR3 in DNA: TGTGCCTGGTCCGGGACTAGTCTGGACAATGAGCAGTTCTTC. Variable domain in full (rest from reference TRBV30 and TRBJ2-1): SQTIHQWPATLVQPVGSPLSLECTVEGTSNPNLYWYRQAAGRGLQLLFYSVGIGQISSEVPQNLSASRPQDRQFILSSKKLLLSDSGFYLCAWSGTSLDNEQFFGPGTRLTVL.

The chain joins TRBV15 to TRBJ2-3, with D perhaps matching TRBD2 (6 bases). Germline CDR1 is LNHNV and CDR2 is YYDKDF (reference sequence). The CDR3 totals 15 residues. With 1 base removed from V and 4 bases from J, the gap between germline ends came to 12 bases. The CDR3 sequence is CATSRVSGSPDTQYF. In nucleotides, the CDR3 is TGTGCCACCAGCAGAGTATCCGGGAGTCCAGATACGCAGTATTTT.

The chain couples TRBV5-1 to TRBJ1-2; D gene uncertain. This CDR3 has 16 amino acids. V dropped 3 bases and J dropped 2 bases, with 17 bases sitting between them. Germline V gene sequence: CDR1 SGHRS, CDR2 YFSETQ. The CDR3: CASSSRSGEPNYGYTF. CDR3 DNA sequence: TGCGCCAGCAGCTCCCGATCGGGAGAGCCCAACTATGGCTACACCTTC.

Only a few counts were recorded for this clone. The gene calls are TRBV29-1 and TRBJ1-1; 8 bases are a match to TRBD1. V dropped 5 bases and J dropped 6; count of bases not matched to a gene: 8. The CDR3 is 13 amino acids. Germline CDR1 reads SQVTM; CDR2 reads ANQGSEA. As DNA, the CDR3 is TGCAGCGTTAAGGACAGGGAAGGATCTGAAGCTTTCTTT. Translating gives CSVKDREGSEAFF.

This clone showed up just a few times. This chain joins TRBV29-1 and TRBJ1-1; perhaps TRBD1 as D (6 bases). The CDR3 runs 15 residues. Germline values: CDR1 SQVTM, CDR2 ANQGSEA. Trimming took off 4 bases at V and 1 base at J, with 16 bases between the two ends. DNA for the CDR3: TGCAGCGTTGGGGTAGGGGGGGACGGGAACACTGAAGCTTTCTTT. Its protein product is CSVGVGGDGNTEAFF.

The chain uses TRBV28 and TRBJ1-1, with unresolved D. The length of the CDR3 is 15 residues. V lost 0 bases to trimming and J lost 0 bases, with 8 bases between them. Per germline, CDR1 MDHEN and CDR2 SYDVKM. The CDR3 DNA is TGTGCCAGCAGTTTATGGCAGGAGGTGAACACTGAAGCTTTCTTT. This gives the protein CASSLWQEVNTEAFF.

The chain employs TRBV27 and TRBJ2-7, with TRBD2 identical over 7 bases. CDR3 length equals 13 residues. The V gene end was trimmed by 3 bases and the J gene end by 5 bases; junction bases not matched to a gene: 4. Germline CDR1 and CDR2: MNHEY and SMNVEV (reference sequence). The CDR3 coding sequence is TGTGCCAGCAGTTTGAGCGGGAACCACGAGCAGTACTTC. The encoded protein is CASSLSGNHEQYF.

V gene TRBV27 combines with J gene TRBJ2-3; 9 nucleotides align to TRBD2. The germline V gene encodes CDR1 MNHEY and CDR2 SMNVEV (reference sequence). Trimming at V came to 2 bases and at J to 6 bases, leaving 21 bases not matched to a gene. The CDR3 covers 20 residues. The CDR3 DNA reads as TGTGCCAGCAGTTTAGGGGTAGGTCTAGCGGGGCCCTCCCTGATGGATACGCAGTATTTT. It codes for CASSLGVGLAGPSLMDTQYF.

The genes are TRBV27 and TRBJ1-4; the D gene is possibly TRBD1 (6 bases). The CDR3 consists of 14 residues. V was pared by 2 bases and J by 8 bases, with 12 bases between. The germline V gene has CDR1 MNHEY and CDR2 SMNVEV (reference sequence). The CDR3 is CASSLGTTGEKLFF. The CDR3 nucleotides are TGTGCCAGCAGTTTAGGCACCACAGGGGAAAAACTGTTTTTT.

This chain joins TRBV7-9 and TRBJ1-6; 9 positions agree with TRBD1. The CDR3 is 15 residues long. V was pared by 4 bases and J by 6 bases, with 4 bases of the junction left unmatched. Germline V gene data show CDR1 as SEHNR and CDR2 as FQNEAQ (reference sequence). The CDR3 nucleotides are TGTGCCAGCAGCTCGGGGACAGGGTTTAATTCACCCCTCCACTTT. It specifies CASSSGTGFNSPLHF.

This chain uses TRBV14 with TRBJ2-7; TRBD2 matches 8 bases. The germline V gene encodes CDR1 SGHDN and CDR2 FVKESK. The CDR3 is 15 residues long. V trimming: 3 bases; J trimming: 4 bases; junction bases outside the gene matches: 8. CDR3 amino acids: CASSHTGTSVYEQYF. Here the CDR3 DNA reads TGTGCCAGCAGCCATACCGGGACTAGTGTATACGAGCAGTACTTC.

The chain couples TRBV6-6 to TRBJ1-1, with 7 bases lining up with TRBD1. The germline gives CDR1 MNHNY, CDR2 SVGAGI (reference sequence). The CDR3 extends over 13 amino acids. V was pared by 5 bases and J by 0 bases, with 0 bases of the junction left unmatched. CDR3 in amino acids: CASSDRVNTEAFF. DNA of the CDR3: TGTGCCAGCAGTGACAGGGTGAACACTGAAGCTTTCTTT.

The sample holds one count of this clone. This chain uses TRBV27 with TRBJ2-7; 8 bases line up with TRBD2. The trim removed 5 bases at V and 2 bases at J, leaving 11 bases unmatched. CDR3 length: 16 residues. CDR1 and CDR2 from the germline V gene are MNHEY and SMNVEV (reference sequence). Written as DNA, the CDR3 is TGTGCCAGCAGTCCCTCGGGAGGGACCCTCACCTACGAGCAGTACTTC. It encodes CASSPSGGTLTYEQYF.